The clone carrying this T cell receptor (beta chain) was found many times. Its antigen remains unknown. TCRdb redid the calling of the 5' RACE reads with MiXCR, one entry per CDR3 protein. The sample includes roughly 500,000 distinct CDR3 sequences, 19% of them seen just once. The CDR3 consists of 15 residues. Trimming stripped 3 bases from V and 5 bases from J, with 16 bases between. Germline V gene lookup returns CDR1 SGHVS and CDR2 FQNEAQ. This sample was taken from a study of T cells after yellow fever vaccination. General observations from the study: There was a small share of clonotypes that showed up in both the CD4 and CD8 compartments.

Sequencing was performed on PBMCs, taken 15 days after the yellow fever booster vaccination. The origin of this receptor is a young man who received the YFV17D yellow fever vaccine. The chain combines TRBV7-8 with TRBJ1-1; possibly TRBD1 for D (6 bases). CDR3 region: CASSFYGGGGTEAFF. The CDR3 DNA reads as TGTGCCAGCAGCTTTTATGGGGGCGGGGGGACTGAAGCTTTCTTT.